This TCR beta chain was found in a study of blood T cells in healthy people across ages. Using a J-beta primer mix together with a sample-barcoded 5' primer, a second PCR was run for roughly 6 to 12 cycles. TCRdb re-derived calls from the 5' RACE reads in MiXCR, one entry per CDR3 protein. This table holds hundreds of thousands of distinct CDR3 sequences, about 34% found once. The receptor comes from a man between 18 and 29 years old in good health. Specimen: blood.

This CDR3 reads CASSEAVAGVYEQYF. CDR3 coding DNA: TGTGCCAGCAGTGAAGCGGTGGCAGGGGTCTACGAGCAGTACTTC. The chain couples TRBV6-1 to TRBJ2-7, with D possibly being TRBD1 (6 bases). The CDR3 extends over 15 amino acids. V dropped 0 bases and J dropped 3 bases, with 12 bases sitting between them. The germline gives CDR1 MNHNS, CDR2 SASEGT.